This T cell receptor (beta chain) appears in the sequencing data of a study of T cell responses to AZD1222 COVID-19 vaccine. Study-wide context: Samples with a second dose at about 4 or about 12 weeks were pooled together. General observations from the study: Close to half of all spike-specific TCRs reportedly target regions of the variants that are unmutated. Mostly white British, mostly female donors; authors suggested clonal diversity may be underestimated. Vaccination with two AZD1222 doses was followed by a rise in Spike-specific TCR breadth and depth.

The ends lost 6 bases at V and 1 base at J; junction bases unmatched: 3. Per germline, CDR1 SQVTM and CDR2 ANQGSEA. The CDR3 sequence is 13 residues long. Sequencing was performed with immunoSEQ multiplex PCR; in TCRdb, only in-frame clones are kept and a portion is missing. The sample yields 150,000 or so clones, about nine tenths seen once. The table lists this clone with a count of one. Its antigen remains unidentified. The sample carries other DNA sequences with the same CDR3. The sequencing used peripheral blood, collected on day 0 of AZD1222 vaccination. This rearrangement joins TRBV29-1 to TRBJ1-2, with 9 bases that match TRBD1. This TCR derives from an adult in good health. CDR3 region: CSVPGQGNYGYTF. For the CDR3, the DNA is TGCAGCGTCCCGGGACAGGGTAACTATGGCTACACCTTC.